Listed here is a single T cell receptor beta chain. This sample stems from a study of CD8 T cells in Susac syndrome. Roughly 0.5 to 1 ug RNA was reverse transcribed with random hexamers. A multiplex approach, immunoSEQ multiplex PCR, amplified TCR beta CDR3 across 54 Vbeta and 13 Jbeta. TCRdb re-called the immunoSEQ multiplex PCR reads with MiXCR, one entry per CDR3 protein. In the table there are about 300,000 distinct CDR3 sequences, 85% of which are singletons. In the multiple sclerosis control group, patients were treatment-naive and had stable or active relapsing-remitting disease. The CDR3 is 13 amino acids. Germline V gene data show CDR1 as SGDLS and CDR2 as YYNGEE. V shed 2 bases and J shed 4 bases, with 9 bases lying between them.

Sequenced sample: CD8+ T cells from PBMCs. This TCR was recovered from a human donor with multiple sclerosis. The genes are TRBV9 and TRBJ1-2; possible D gene TRBD1, 5 bases. In DNA, the CDR3 is TGTGCCAGCAGCGTTTCGGGGCTCTATGGCTACACCTTC. It specifies CASSVSGLYGYTF.